The rows below give T cell receptor beta chains drawn from one sample of a study of blood T cell repertoires in COVID-19. Assay used: immunoSEQ multiplex PCR; TCRdb lists only in-frame clones, some missing. Of under 95,000 clones in the sample, about three quarters were seen once. Source material: peripheral blood. These receptors were taken from a man aged 50 to 60 with active or convalescent COVID-19. Both conserved end residues are part of each CDR3. A D gene is named only where the DNA matches it firmly. Part of the rows lack a size; the others show once, few, many or a class for expanded clones.

v_call: TRBV19; clone_size: NA; j_call: TRBJ2-3; cdr3_length: 18; d_call: TRBD2; cdr3_nt: TGTGCCAGTAGTGGGACTAGCGGGGGTCACCCTAGCACAGATACGCAGTATTTT; cdr3_aa: CASSGTSGGHPSTDTQYF
v_call: TRBV19; clone_size: NA; j_call: TRBJ1-1; cdr3_length: 13; d_call: NA; cdr3_nt: TGTGCCAGTAGAGGGAGGGAATATACTGAAGCTTTCTTT; cdr3_aa: CASRGREYTEAFF
v_call: TRBV6-5; clone_size: NA; j_call: TRBJ1-1; cdr3_length: 13; d_call: NA; cdr3_nt: TGTGCCAGCACCCTCGGGGAGAACACTGAAGCTTTCTTT; cdr3_aa: CASTLGENTEAFF
v_call: TRBV10-3; clone_size: NA; j_call: TRBJ2-7; cdr3_length: 16; d_call: TRBD2; cdr3_nt: TGTGCCATCAGTGAGCGTGGCGGGGGGACTCCCTACGAGCAGTACTTC; cdr3_aa: CAISERGGGTPYEQYF
v_call: TRBV13; clone_size: few; j_call: TRBJ2-5; cdr3_length: 14; d_call: TRBD1; cdr3_nt: TGTGCCAGCAGCTTCCAACAGGGGGCAGAGACCCAGTACTTC; cdr3_aa: CASSFQQGAETQYF
v_call: TRBV4-2; clone_size: once; j_call: TRBJ2-3; cdr3_length: 15; d_call: NA; cdr3_nt: TGTGCCAGCAGCCAAGAGTCCGGGTTCAAAGATACGCAGTATTTT; cdr3_aa: CASSQESGFKDTQYF
v_call: TRBV10-1; clone_size: NA; j_call: TRBJ2-2; cdr3_length: 16; d_call: TRBD1; cdr3_nt: TGCGCCAGCAGTGAGACGCGGACAGGGGACACCGGGGAGCTGTTTTTT; cdr3_aa: CASSETRTGDTGELFF
v_call: TRBV4-2; clone_size: NA; j_call: TRBJ2-3; cdr3_length: 18; d_call: NA; cdr3_nt: TGTGCCAGCAGCCAGGTCGGACAGAACCCACCGGATGCAGATACGCAGTATTTT; cdr3_aa: CASSQVGQNPPDADTQYF
v_call: TRBV10-3; clone_size: NA; j_call: TRBJ1-4; cdr3_length: 13; d_call: NA; cdr3_nt: TGTGCCATCAGTGAGGGAGGGACTGAAAAACTGTTTTTT; cdr3_aa: CAISEGGTEKLFF
v_call: TRBV15; clone_size: once; j_call: TRBJ2-3; cdr3_length: 16; d_call: TRBD2; cdr3_nt: TGTGCCACCAGCAGACTAGCGGGGGGGAGCACAGATACGCAGTATTTT; cdr3_aa: CATSRLAGGSTDTQYF
v_call: TRBV6-1; clone_size: NA; j_call: TRBJ1-4; cdr3_length: 14; d_call: NA; cdr3_nt: TGTGCCAGCAGTGAAGCGGGGCTTAATGAAAAACTGTTTTTT; cdr3_aa: CASSEAGLNEKLFF
v_call: TRBV24-1; clone_size: NA; j_call: TRBJ1-4; cdr3_length: 14; d_call: NA; cdr3_nt: TGTGCCACCAGTGATTCCCGCAGGGGTGAAAAACTGTTTTTT; cdr3_aa: CATSDSRRGEKLFF
v_call: TRBV6-5; clone_size: NA; j_call: TRBJ2-5; cdr3_length: 16; d_call: NA; cdr3_nt: TGTGCCAGCAGTTACTCGGCCGGGGGGCTCCAAGAGACCCAGTACTTC; cdr3_aa: CASSYSAGGLQETQYF
v_call: TRBV12-3/TRBV12-4; clone_size: once; j_call: TRBJ1-4; cdr3_length: 12; d_call: NA; cdr3_nt: TGTGCCAGCAGGGATAGGGGGGAAAAACTGTTTTTT; cdr3_aa: CASRDRGEKLFF
v_call: TRBV5-1; clone_size: NA; j_call: TRBJ1-6; cdr3_length: 15; d_call: TRBD1; cdr3_nt: TGCGCCAGCAGCTCGCCGGACAGGGATAATTCACCCCTCCACTTT; cdr3_aa: CASSSPDRDNSPLHF
v_call: TRBV9; clone_size: NA; j_call: TRBJ1-4; cdr3_length: 13; d_call: NA; cdr3_nt: TGTGCCAGCAGCGTCGGCAGGGGCGAAAAACTGTTTTTT; cdr3_aa: CASSVGRGEKLFF
v_call: TRBV10-2; clone_size: few; j_call: TRBJ2-1; cdr3_length: 13; d_call: TRBD2; cdr3_nt: TGCGCCAGCAGACTAGCGGGGGGGGATGAGCAGTTCTTC; cdr3_aa: CASRLAGGDEQFF
v_call: TRBV19; clone_size: few; j_call: TRBJ1-3; cdr3_length: 15; d_call: NA; cdr3_nt: TGTGCCAGTAGTATAATCGACAACTCTGGAAACACCATATATTTT; cdr3_aa: CASSIIDNSGNTIYF
v_call: TRBV9; clone_size: NA; j_call: TRBJ1-4; cdr3_length: 14; d_call: NA; cdr3_nt: TGTGCCAGCAGCGCGGAATGGGGCGATGAAAAACTGTTTTTT; cdr3_aa: CASSAEWGDEKLFF
v_call: TRBV9; clone_size: few; j_call: TRBJ1-6; cdr3_length: 16; d_call: NA; cdr3_nt: TGTGCCAGCAGCGTAGAGGGGGAGGGAGGGCGTTCACCCCTCCACTTT; cdr3_aa: CASSVEGEGGRSPLHF
v_call: TRBV2; clone_size: NA; j_call: TRBJ1-1; cdr3_length: 11; d_call: NA; cdr3_nt: TGTGCCAGCAGTGAAAGTCAAAGCGCTTTCTTT; cdr3_aa: CASSESQSAFF
v_call: TRBV6-2/TRBV6-3; clone_size: NA; j_call: TRBJ2-5; cdr3_length: 17; d_call: TRBD2; cdr3_nt: TGTGCCAGCAGTTACGGGGTAGCGGGGGGGCTACAAGAGACCCAGTACTTC; cdr3_aa: CASSYGVAGGLQETQYF
v_call: TRBV3-1/TRBV3-2; clone_size: NA; j_call: TRBJ1-1; cdr3_length: 15; d_call: TRBD1; cdr3_nt: TGTGCCAGCAGCCAAGGACGACAGGGTGGCACTGAAGCTTTCTTT; cdr3_aa: CASSQGRQGGTEAFF
v_call: TRBV7-2; clone_size: NA; j_call: TRBJ2-3; cdr3_length: 16; d_call: TRBD2; cdr3_nt: TGTGCCAGCAGCTTAGGGGCGCGGGGGGGCGCAGATACGCAGTATTTT; cdr3_aa: CASSLGARGGADTQYF